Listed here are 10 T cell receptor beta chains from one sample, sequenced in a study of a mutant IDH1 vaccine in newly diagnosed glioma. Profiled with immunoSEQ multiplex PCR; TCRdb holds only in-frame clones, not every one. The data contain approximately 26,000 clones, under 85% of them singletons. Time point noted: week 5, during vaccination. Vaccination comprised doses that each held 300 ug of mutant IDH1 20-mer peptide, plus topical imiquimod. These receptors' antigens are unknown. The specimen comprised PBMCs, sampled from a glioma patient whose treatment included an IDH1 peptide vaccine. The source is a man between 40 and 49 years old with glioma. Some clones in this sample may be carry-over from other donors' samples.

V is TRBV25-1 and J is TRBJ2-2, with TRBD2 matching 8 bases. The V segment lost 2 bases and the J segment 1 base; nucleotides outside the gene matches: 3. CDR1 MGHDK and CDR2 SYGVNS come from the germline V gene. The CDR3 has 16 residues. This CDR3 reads CASSETGGGNTGELFF. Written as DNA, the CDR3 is TGTGCCAGCAGTGAAACCGGGGGGGGGAACACCGGGGAGCTGTTTTTT.

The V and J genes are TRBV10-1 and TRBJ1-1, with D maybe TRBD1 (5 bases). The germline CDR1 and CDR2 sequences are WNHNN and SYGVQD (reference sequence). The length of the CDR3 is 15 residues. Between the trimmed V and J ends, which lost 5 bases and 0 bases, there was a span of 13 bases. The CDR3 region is CASSLQAIVNTEAFF. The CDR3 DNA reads TGCGCCAGCAGTCTACAGGCTATCGTGAACACTGAAGCTTTCTTT.

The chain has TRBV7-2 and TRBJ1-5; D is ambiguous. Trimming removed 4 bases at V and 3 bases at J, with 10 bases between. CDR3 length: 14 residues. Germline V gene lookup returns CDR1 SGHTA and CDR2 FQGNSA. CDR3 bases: TGTGCCAGCAGCTCTCTGACGGCCAATCAGCCCCAGCATTTT. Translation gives CASSSLTANQPQHF.

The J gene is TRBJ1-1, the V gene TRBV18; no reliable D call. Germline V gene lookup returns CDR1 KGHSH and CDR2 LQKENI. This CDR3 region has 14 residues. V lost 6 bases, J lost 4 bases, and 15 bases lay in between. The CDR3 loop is CASSDSTDVTEAFF. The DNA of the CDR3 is TGTGCCAGCTCGGACTCAACGGATGTCACTGAAGCTTTCTTT.

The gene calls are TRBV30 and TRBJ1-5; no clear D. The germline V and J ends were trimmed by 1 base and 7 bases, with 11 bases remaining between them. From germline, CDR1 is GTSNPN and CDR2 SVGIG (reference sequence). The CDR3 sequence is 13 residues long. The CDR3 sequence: CAWSASGNQPQHF. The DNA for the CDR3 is TGTGCCTGGAGTGCAAGCGGGAACCAGCCCCAGCATTTT.

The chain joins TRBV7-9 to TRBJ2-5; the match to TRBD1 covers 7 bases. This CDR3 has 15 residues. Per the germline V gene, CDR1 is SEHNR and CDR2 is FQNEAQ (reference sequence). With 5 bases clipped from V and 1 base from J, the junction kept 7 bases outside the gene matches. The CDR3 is CASSRKGATQETQYF. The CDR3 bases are TGTGCCAGCAGCAGAAAGGGGGCGACCCAAGAGACCCAGTACTTC.

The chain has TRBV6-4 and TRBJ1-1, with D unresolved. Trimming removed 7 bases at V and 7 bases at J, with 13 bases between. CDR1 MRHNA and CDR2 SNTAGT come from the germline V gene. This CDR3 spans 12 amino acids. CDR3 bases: TGTGCCAGCAATAGTAGGCACAGTGAAGCTTTCTTT. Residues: CASNSRHSEAFF.

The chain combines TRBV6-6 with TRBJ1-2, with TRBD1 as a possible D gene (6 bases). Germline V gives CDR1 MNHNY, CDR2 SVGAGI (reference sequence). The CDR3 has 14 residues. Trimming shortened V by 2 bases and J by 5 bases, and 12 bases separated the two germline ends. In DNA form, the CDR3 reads TGTGCCAGCAGTTACACAGGGCTTGGGTATGGCTACACCTTC. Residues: CASSYTGLGYGYTF.

This CDR3 is CASSEGGGGARETQYF. CDR3 coding DNA: TGTGCCAGCAGTGAAGGGGGTGGGGGTGCGCGGGAGACCCAGTACTTC. The J gene is TRBJ2-5, the V gene TRBV2; TRBD1 or TRBD2 may be the D gene (5 bases each). The V gene's germline CDR1 is SNHLY and CDR2 FYNNEI. This CDR3 contains 16 residues. V lost 1 base to trimming and J lost 5 bases, with 17 bases between them.

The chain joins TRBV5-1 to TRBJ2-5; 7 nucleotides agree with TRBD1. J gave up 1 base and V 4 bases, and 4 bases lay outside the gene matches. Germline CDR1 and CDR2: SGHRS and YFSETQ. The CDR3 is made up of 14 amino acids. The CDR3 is CASSIRQGQETQYF. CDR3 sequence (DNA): TGCGCCAGCAGCATAAGACAGGGCCAAGAGACCCAGTACTTC.